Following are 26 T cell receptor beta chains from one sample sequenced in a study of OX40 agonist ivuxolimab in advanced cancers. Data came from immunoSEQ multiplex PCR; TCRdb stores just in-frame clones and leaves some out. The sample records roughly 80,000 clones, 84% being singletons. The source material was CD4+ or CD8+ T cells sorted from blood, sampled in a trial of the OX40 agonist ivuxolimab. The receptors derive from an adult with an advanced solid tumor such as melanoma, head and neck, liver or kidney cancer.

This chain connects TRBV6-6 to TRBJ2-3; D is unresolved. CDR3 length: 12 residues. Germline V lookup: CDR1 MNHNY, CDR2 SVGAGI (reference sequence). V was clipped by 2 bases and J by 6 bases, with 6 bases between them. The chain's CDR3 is CASSYEVDTQYF. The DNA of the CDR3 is TGTGCCAGCAGTTACGAAGTCGATACGCAGTATTTT.

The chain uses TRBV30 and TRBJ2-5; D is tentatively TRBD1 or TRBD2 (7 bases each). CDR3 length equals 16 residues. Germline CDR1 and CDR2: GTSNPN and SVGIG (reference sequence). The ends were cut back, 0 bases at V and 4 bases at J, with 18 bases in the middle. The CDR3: CAWSVLGRGPVETQYF. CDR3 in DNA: TGTGCCTGGAGTGTACTGGGGAGGGGGCCGGTAGAGACCCAGTACTTC. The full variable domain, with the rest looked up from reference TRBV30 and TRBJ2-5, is SQTIHQWPATLVQPVGSPLSLECTVEGTSNPNLYWYRQAAGRGLQLLFYSVGIGQISSEVPQNLSASRPQDRQFILSSKKLLLSDSGFYLCAWSVLGRGPVETQYFGPGTRLLVL.

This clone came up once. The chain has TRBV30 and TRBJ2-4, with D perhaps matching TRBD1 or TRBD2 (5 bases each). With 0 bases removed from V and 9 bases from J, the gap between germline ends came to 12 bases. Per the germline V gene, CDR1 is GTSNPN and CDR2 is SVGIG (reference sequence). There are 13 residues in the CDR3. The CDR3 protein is CAWSVGDGRIQYF. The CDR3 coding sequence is TGTGCCTGGAGTGTAGGGGACGGCCGCATTCAGTACTTC. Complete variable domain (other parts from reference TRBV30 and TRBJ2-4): SQTIHQWPATLVQPVGSPLSLECTVEGTSNPNLYWYRQAAGRGLQLLFYSVGIGQISSEVPQNLSASRPQDRQFILSSKKLLLSDSGFYLCAWSVGDGRIQYFGAGTRLSVL.

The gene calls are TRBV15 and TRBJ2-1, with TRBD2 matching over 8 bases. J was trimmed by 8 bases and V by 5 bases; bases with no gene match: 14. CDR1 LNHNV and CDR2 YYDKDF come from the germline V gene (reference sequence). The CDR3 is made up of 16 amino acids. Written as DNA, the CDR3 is TGTGCCACCAGCGCCCGGGACTCCGGGGGGGCACATGAGCAGTTCTTC. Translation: CATSARDSGGAHEQFF.

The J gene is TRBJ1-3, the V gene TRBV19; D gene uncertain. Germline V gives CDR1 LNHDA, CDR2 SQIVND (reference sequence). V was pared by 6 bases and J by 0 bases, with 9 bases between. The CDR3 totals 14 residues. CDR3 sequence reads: CASRGWNSGNTIYF. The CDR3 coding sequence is TGTGCCAGTAGAGGCTGGAACTCTGGAAACACCATATATTTT.

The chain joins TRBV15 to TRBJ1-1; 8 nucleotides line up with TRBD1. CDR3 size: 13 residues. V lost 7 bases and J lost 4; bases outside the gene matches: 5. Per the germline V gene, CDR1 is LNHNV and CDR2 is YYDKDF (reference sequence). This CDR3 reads CATKLTGGTEAFF. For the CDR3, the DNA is TGTGCCACCAAGCTTACAGGGGGCACTGAAGCTTTCTTT.

The CDR3 protein is CASSISSEQPQHF. In nucleotides, the CDR3 is TGTGCCAGTAGTATATCTAGTGAGCAGCCCCAGCATTTT. The rearrangement joins TRBV19 to TRBJ1-5; no firm D call. The germline V gene has CDR1 LNHDA and CDR2 SQIVND (reference sequence). V lost 2 bases and J 7 bases, leaving 9 bases between the germline ends. This CDR3 region has 13 residues.

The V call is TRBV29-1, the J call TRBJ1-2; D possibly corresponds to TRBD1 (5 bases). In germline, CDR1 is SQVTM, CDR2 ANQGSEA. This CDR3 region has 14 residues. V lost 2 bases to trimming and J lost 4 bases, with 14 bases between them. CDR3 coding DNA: TGCAGCGTTGAAATCAGGGCATATAGCTATGGCTACACCTTC. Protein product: CSVEIRAYSYGYTF. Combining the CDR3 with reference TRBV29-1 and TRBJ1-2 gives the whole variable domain SAVISQKPSRDICQRGTSLTIQCQVDSQVTMMFWYRQQPGQSLTLIATANQGSEATYESGFVIDKFPISRPNLTFSTLTVSNMSPEDSSIYLCSVEIRAYSYGYTFGSGTRLTVV.

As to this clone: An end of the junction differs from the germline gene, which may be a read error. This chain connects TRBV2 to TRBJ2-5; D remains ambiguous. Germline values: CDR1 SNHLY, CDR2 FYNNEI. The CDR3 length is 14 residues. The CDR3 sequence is CASSYDPIQGTQYF. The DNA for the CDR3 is TGTGCCAGCTCCTATGACCCTATTCAAGGGACCCAGTACTTC.

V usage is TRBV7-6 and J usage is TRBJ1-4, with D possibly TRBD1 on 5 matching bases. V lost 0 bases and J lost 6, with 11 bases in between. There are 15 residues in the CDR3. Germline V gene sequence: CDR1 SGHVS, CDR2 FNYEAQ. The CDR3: CASSLAGARDEKLFF. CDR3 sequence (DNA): TGTGCCAGCAGCTTAGCCGGGGCCCGGGATGAAAAACTGTTTTTT.

CDR3 in amino acids: CASSFGGRQGKGEQYF. The CDR3 region has the DNA TGTGCCAGCAGTTTTGGAGGGAGACAGGGGAAGGGCGAGCAGTACTTC. The chain uses TRBV27 and TRBJ2-7; 8 nucleotides agree with TRBD1. The CDR3 contains 16 residues. V gave up 3 bases and J gave up 6 bases; unmatched junction bases: 13. Germline V gene sequence: CDR1 MNHEY, CDR2 SMNVEV (reference sequence).

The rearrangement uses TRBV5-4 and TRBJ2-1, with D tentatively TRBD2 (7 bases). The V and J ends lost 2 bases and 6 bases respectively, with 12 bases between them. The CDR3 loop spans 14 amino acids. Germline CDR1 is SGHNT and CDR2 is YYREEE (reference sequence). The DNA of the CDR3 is TGTGCCAGCAGCTTCCCGCGGGGGCCCAATGAGCAGTTCTTC. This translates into CASSFPRGPNEQFF. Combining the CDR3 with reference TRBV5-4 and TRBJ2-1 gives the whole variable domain ETGVTQSPTHLIKTRGQQVTLRCSSQSGHNTVSWYQQALGQGPQFIFQYYREEENGRGNFPPRFSGLQFPNYSSELNVNALELDDSALYLCASSFPRGPNEQFFGPGTRLTVL.

The CDR3 protein is CATLGAATGTDTQYF. CDR3 DNA: TGTGCCACCCTTGGGGCGGCTACGGGCACAGATACGCAGTATTTT. J is TRBJ2-3 and V is TRBV28, with D maybe TRBD1 (5 bases). Deletions cut 10 bases from V and 1 base from J, with 18 bases between. The CDR3 contains 15 residues. Per germline, CDR1 MDHEN and CDR2 SYDVKM.

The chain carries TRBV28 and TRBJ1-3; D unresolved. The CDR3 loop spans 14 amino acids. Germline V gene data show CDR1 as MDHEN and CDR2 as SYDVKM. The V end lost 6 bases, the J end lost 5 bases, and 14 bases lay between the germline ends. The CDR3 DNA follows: TGTGCCAGCAGCCCCAGAGGGTTAAGAAACACCATATATTTT. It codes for CASSPRGLRNTIYF.

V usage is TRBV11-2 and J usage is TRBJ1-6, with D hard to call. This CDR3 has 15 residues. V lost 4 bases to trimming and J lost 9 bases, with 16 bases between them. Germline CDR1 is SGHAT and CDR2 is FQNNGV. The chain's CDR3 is CASSSRSPESSPLHF. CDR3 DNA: TGTGCCAGCAGCTCCCGGTCCCCCGAGAGTTCACCCCTCCACTTT.

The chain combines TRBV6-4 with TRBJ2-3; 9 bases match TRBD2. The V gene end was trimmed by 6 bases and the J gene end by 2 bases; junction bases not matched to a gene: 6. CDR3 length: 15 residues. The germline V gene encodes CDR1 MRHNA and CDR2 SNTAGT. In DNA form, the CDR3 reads TGTGCCAGCAGGATGGGGACTAGCATCACAGATACGCAGTATTTT. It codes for CASRMGTSITDTQYF.

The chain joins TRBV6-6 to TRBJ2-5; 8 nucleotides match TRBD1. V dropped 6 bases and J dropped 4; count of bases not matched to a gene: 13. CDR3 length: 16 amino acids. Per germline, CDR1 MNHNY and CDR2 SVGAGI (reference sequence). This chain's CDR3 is CASSPPPGQGGETQYF. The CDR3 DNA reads TGTGCCAGCAGCCCACCCCCAGGACAGGGAGGAGAGACCCAGTACTTC.

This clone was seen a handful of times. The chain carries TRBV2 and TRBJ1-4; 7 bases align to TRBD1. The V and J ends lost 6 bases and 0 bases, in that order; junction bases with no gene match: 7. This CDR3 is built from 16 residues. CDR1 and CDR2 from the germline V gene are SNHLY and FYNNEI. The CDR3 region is CASSATGLTTNEKLFF. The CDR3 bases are TGTGCCAGCAGCGCGACAGGGCTAACAACTAATGAAAAACTGTTTTTT.

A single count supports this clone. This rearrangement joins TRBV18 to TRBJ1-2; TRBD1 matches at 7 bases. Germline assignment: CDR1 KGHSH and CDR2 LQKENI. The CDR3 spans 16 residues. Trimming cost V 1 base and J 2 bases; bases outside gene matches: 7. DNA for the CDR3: TGTGCCAGCTCACCACAGGGGGCCAGGTTCAACTATGGCTACACCTTC. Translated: CASSPQGARFNYGYTF.

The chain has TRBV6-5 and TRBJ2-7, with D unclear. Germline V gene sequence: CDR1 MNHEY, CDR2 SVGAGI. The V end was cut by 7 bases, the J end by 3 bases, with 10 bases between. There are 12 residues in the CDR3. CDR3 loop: CASTSTHYEQYF. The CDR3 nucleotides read TGTGCCAGCACCTCCACACACTACGAGCAGTACTTC.

This CDR3 reads CASKREWTSLSYNEQFF. The CDR3 bases are TGTGCCAGTAAGAGGGAGTGGACTAGTCTCTCCTACAATGAGCAGTTCTTC. V and J are TRBV19 and TRBJ2-1, with 7 bases lining up with TRBD2. V lost 7 bases, J lost 0 bases, and 12 bases stayed unmatched. Germline V gene lookup returns CDR1 LNHDA and CDR2 SQIVND (reference sequence). This CDR3 spans 17 amino acids.

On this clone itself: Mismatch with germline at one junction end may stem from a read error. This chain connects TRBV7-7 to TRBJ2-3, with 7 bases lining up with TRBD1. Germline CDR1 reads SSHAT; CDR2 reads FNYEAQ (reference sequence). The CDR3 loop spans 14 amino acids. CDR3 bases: TGTGCTAGCAGCTGGGGGACAGGCACAGATACGCAGTATTTT. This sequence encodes CASSWGTGTDTQYF. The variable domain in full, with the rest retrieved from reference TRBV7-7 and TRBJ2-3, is GAGVSQSPRYKVTKRGQDVTLRCDPISSHATLYWYQQALGQGPEFLTYFNYEAQPDKSGLPSDRFSAERPEGSISTLTIQRTEQRDSAMYRCASSWGTGTDTQYFGPGTRLTVL.

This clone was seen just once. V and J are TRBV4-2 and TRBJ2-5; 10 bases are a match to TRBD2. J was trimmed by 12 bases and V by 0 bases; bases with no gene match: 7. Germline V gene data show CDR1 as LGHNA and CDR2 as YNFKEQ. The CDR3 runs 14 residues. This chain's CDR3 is CASSQEVAGGREYF. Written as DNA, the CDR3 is TGTGCCAGCAGCCAAGAGGTAGCGGGGGGCCGGGAGTACTTC.

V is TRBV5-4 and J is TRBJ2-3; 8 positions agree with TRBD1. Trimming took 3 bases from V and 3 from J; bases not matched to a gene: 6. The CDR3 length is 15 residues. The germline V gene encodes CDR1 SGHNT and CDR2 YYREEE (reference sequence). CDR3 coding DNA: TGTGCCAGCAGCTCCGGACAGGGAGGAACAGATACGCAGTATTTT. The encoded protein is CASSSGQGGTDTQYF.

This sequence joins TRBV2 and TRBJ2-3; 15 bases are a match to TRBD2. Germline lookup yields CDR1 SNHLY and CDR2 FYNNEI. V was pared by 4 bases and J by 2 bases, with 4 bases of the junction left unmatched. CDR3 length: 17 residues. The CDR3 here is CASSAGTSGGNTDTQYF. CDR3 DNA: TGTGCCAGCAGTGCGGGGACTAGCGGGGGGAACACAGATACGCAGTATTTT.

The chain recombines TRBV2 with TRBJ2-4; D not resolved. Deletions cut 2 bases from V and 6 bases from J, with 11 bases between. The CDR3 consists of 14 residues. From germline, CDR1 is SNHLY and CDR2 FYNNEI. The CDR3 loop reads CASSERQAVNIQYF. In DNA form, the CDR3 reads TGTGCCAGCAGTGAAAGGCAGGCAGTAAACATTCAGTACTTC.